Following are 22 T cell receptor beta chains from one sample sequenced in a study of neurological immune-mediated disorders (dated by TCRdb to the late 2010s). The library was prepared using 5' RACE. The sequencer listed for this sample is Illumina HiSeq 2500. Starting from the raw public reads, TCRdb applied fastp trimming at Q25, assembled clones with MiXCR and retained in-frame beta chains. Every entry covers one CDR3 protein and lists the most common genes and DNA from its rows. The sample profile shows over 45,000 distinct CDR3 sequences; about 23% of them were found once. In total, the top ten clones hold approximately 23% of the sample. The sample was PBMCs. These receptors all stem from a woman in her 70s in good health.

This clonotype was counted ten times or more. The rearrangement uses TRBV7-3 and TRBJ2-7; 12 bases match TRBD2. CDR3 length: 15 residues. CDR1 is SGHTA and CDR2 is FQGTGA in the germline V gene. The J segment lost 2 bases and the V segment lost 3 bases, leaving 2 bases of the junction unmatched. CDR3 protein: CASSFLAGGPYEQYF. The CDR3, as DNA: TGTGCCAGCAGCTTCCTAGCGGGAGGGCCCTACGAGCAGTACTTC.

Details on this clonotype: A much larger clone lies a single base off, so this may be a read error. This chain links TRBV20-1 with TRBJ1-1; perhaps TRBD1 as D (6 bases). The ends were cut back, 5 bases at V and 1 base at J, with 11 bases in the middle. The CDR3 runs to 13 residues. CDR1 is DFQATT and CDR2 is SNEGSKA in the germline V gene (reference sequence). In DNA form, the CDR3 reads TGCAGTGCTGGACTGGGGGCGAACACTGAAGCTTTCTTT. It specifies CSAGLGANTEAFF.

This clonotype was counted at least ten times. The V gene is TRBV20-1, the J gene TRBJ1-3; no firm D call. V dropped 2 bases and J dropped 2 bases, with 10 bases sitting between them. Germline lookup yields CDR1 DFQATT and CDR2 SNEGSKA (reference sequence). There are 14 residues in the CDR3. The chain's CDR3 is CSARIWSAGNTIYF. The DNA of the CDR3 is TGCAGTGCTAGAATTTGGTCAGCTGGAAACACCATATATTTT.

By share, this clonotype ranks as medium-sized (0.01 to 0.1%). The chain uses TRBV7-6 and TRBJ2-7, with D unresolved. With 1 base removed from V and 3 bases from J, the gap between germline ends came to 7 bases. From germline, CDR1 is SGHVS and CDR2 FNYEAQ. The CDR3 length is 13 residues. CDR3 in amino acids: CASSLGPNYEQYF. The CDR3, as DNA: TGTGCCAGCAGCTTAGGCCCCAACTACGAGCAGTACTTC.

This clonotype was counted many times. The chain is built from TRBV3-1 and TRBJ2-5; D remains unclear. Trimming took 3 bases from V and 1 from J, leaving 9 bases between them. Germline V gene data show CDR1 as LGHDT and CDR2 as YNNKEL (reference sequence). The CDR3 is made up of 14 amino acids. DNA of the CDR3: TGTGCCAGCAGCCAGTCGGAAACCCAAGAGACCCAGTACTTC. This sequence encodes CASSQSETQETQYF.

This clonotype was seen repeatedly, ten times or more. V is TRBV15 and J is TRBJ2-1, with D tentatively TRBD1 or TRBD2 (5 bases each). The germline gives CDR1 LNHNV, CDR2 YYDKDF (reference sequence). This CDR3 spans 13 amino acids. V was trimmed by 0 bases and J by 10 bases, leaving 10 bases between them. The CDR3 reads CATSRDPGTEQFF. CDR3 DNA sequence: TGTGCCACCAGCAGAGATCCCGGGACCGAGCAGTTCTTC.

This clonotype was counted only a few times. The chain couples TRBV29-1 to TRBJ2-3; 8 positions agree with TRBD2. The V gene end was trimmed by 4 bases and the J gene end by 5 bases; junction bases not matched to a gene: 2. The germline CDR1 and CDR2 sequences are SQVTM and ANQGSEA. The CDR3 runs to 12 residues. The CDR3 DNA reads TGCAGCGTTGGAAGCGGGGGAGATACGCAGTATTTT. It codes for CSVGSGGDTQYF.

As regards this clonotype: Compared with germline, one end of the junction differs, possibly owing to a read error. This CDR3 reads CRAPPTSGSYEQYF. As DNA, the CDR3 is TGCCGTGCTCCACCGACTAGTGGGTCCTACGAGCAGTACTTC. The chain has TRBV20-1 and TRBJ2-7, with a weak D call TRBD2 (6 bases). This CDR3 has 14 residues. Germline CDR1 and CDR2: DFQATT and SNEGSKA (reference sequence).

This clonotype was recorded at least ten times. The V gene is TRBV9, the J gene TRBJ2-2; maybe TRBD2 (6 bases). Germline V gene lookup returns CDR1 SGDLS and CDR2 YYNGEE. Deletions cut 0 bases from V and 3 bases from J, with 15 bases between. This CDR3 spans 17 amino acids. The CDR3 spells CASSVGGEALYTGELFF. The CDR3 coding sequence is TGTGCCAGCAGCGTAGGGGGGGAGGCGTTGTACACCGGGGAGCTGTTTTTT.

This clonotype was counted many times. The genes are TRBV5-1 and TRBJ2-2; D may match TRBD1 or TRBD2 (5 bases each). Per the germline V gene, CDR1 is SGHRS and CDR2 is YFSETQ. The CDR3 contains 14 residues. V gave up 4 bases and J gave up 8 bases, with 15 bases separating them. The CDR3 protein is CASSLEGPYGELFF. Written as DNA, the CDR3 is TGCGCCAGCAGCCTCGAGGGGCCGTATGGGGAGCTGTTTTTT. The full variable domain, completed using reference TRBV5-1 and TRBJ2-2, is KAGVTQTPRYLIKTRGQQVTLSCSPISGHRSVSWYQQTPGQGLQFLFEYFSETQRNKGNFPGRFSGRQFSNSRSEMNVSTLELGDSALYLCASSLEGPYGELFFGEGSRLTVL.

This clonotype showed up just a few times. The chain links TRBV7-2 to TRBJ2-1; TRBD1 matches 7 bases. J gave up 4 bases and V 6 bases, and 9 bases lay outside the gene matches. This CDR3 is built from 15 residues. Germline V gene sequence: CDR1 SGHTA, CDR2 FQGNSA. The CDR3, as DNA: TGTGCCAGCAGACCTACCGGGACAGATTACAATGAGCAGTTCTTC. As protein: CASRPTGTDYNEQFF.

As concerns this clonotype: At one end the junction does not follow the germline gene, possibly because of a read error. The chain joins TRBV10-3 to TRBJ2-7, with D perhaps being TRBD1 or TRBD2 (5 bases each). The CDR3 extends over 16 amino acids. Germline V CDR1 and CDR2: ENHRY, SYGVKD. The CDR3 bases are TGTGCCATCATTGAGTCTGGGACCGGAGTTTCCTACGAGCAGTACTTC. It translates to CAIIESGTGVSYEQYF.

In its sample, this clonotype was seen many times. The chain has TRBV5-1 and TRBJ2-7, with 9 bases that match TRBD2. Trimming took 0 bases from V and 4 from J; bases not matched to a gene: 5. This CDR3 has 15 amino acids. Germline CDR1 and CDR2: SGHRS and YFSETQ. The CDR3 coding sequence is TGCGCCAGCAGCTTGGGTACAGCGGGAGGATACGAGCAGTACTTC. It translates to CASSLGTAGGYEQYF.

V gene TRBV4-3 combines with J gene TRBJ2-7, with TRBD1 matching 8 bases. CDR3 size: 16 residues. V shed 0 bases, J shed 1 base, and the junction held 5 bases outside the gene matches. In germline, CDR1 is LGHNA, CDR2 YSLEER. CDR3 protein: CASSQDLGTGSYEQYF. Here the CDR3 DNA reads TGCGCCAGCAGCCAAGATTTAGGGACAGGATCCTACGAGCAGTACTTC.

This clonotype turned up a few times. The chain couples TRBV5-1 to TRBJ2-7, with TRBD1 matching 8 bases. V trimming: 7 bases; J trimming: 4 bases; junction bases outside the gene matches: 4. Germline CDR1 and CDR2: SGHRS and YFSETQ. The CDR3 loop spans 12 amino acids. In DNA form, the CDR3 reads TGCGCCAGCGGGGACAGGTCTTACGAGCAGTACTTC. It translates to CASGDRSYEQYF.

This clonotype was seen repeatedly, ten times or more. The chain has TRBV20-1 and TRBJ2-7; D possibly uses TRBD1 or TRBD2 (5 bases each). The germline gives CDR1 DFQATT, CDR2 SNEGSKA (reference sequence). This CDR3 region has 12 residues. Trimming stripped 7 bases from V and 5 bases from J, with 15 bases between. As DNA, the CDR3 is TGCAGTGTCGAGGGGCCACGTCACGAGCAGTACTTC. Its translation is CSVEGPRHEQYF.

In regard to this clonotype: A much larger clonotype is one base distant, so this may be a read error. This sequence joins TRBV29-1 and TRBJ2-1; 10 bases line up with TRBD2. Losses at the gene ends were 8 bases for V and 4 bases for J; bases not matched to a gene: 8. The CDR3 length is 14 residues. Germline V gives CDR1 SQVTM, CDR2 ANQGSEA. This CDR3 reads CSTKGTSVYNEQFF. In DNA, the CDR3 is TGCAGCACCAAAGGGACTAGCGTTTACAATGAGCAGTTCTTC.

The table lists this clonotype with a count of one. The V call is TRBV21-1, the J call TRBJ2-1; the table calls TRBD1, which could not be checked here. TRBV21-1 is flagged as a pseudogene. The CDR3 extends over 14 amino acids. The CDR3 reads CQQPAPGLYNEQFF. As DNA, the CDR3 is TGCCAGCAGCCCGCCCCGGGGCTCTACAATGAGCAGTTCTTC.

This clonotype was detected ten times or more. The chain is built from TRBV2 and TRBJ1-6; D ambiguous. CDR3 length: 14 residues. The V end was cut by 4 bases, the J end by 7 bases, with 11 bases between. CDR1 is SNHLY and CDR2 is FYNNEI in the germline V gene. CDR3 in DNA: TGTGCCAGCAGTGTGTTTGAGGAGAATTCACCCCTCCACTTT. As protein: CASSVFEENSPLHF.

The chain has TRBV5-1 and TRBJ2-5; possibly TRBD1 for D (6 bases). V lost 2 bases and J lost 5, with 7 bases in between. Per the germline V gene, CDR1 is SGHRS and CDR2 is YFSETQ. The CDR3 sequence is 12 residues long. CDR3 residues: CASSFQGETQYF. The CDR3 coding sequence is TGCGCCAGCAGCTTCCAGGGGGAGACCCAGTACTTC.

This clonotype has a count of ten or more. Germline is not matched at one junction end, which may reflect a read error. This chain links TRBV7-9 with TRBJ1-1, with D unclear. The CDR3 loop spans 14 amino acids. The germline V gene encodes CDR1 SEHNR and CDR2 FQNEAQ (reference sequence). This CDR3 reads CASSLVTGNAEAFF. CDR3 DNA sequence: TGTGCCAGCAGCTTAGTTACGGGGAACGCTGAAGCTTTCTTT. The entire variable domain, with the rest obtained from reference TRBV7-9 and TRBJ1-1, is as follows: DTGVSQNPRHKITKRGQNVTFRCDPISEHNRLYWYRQTLGQGPEFLTYFQNEAQLEKSRLLSDRFSAERPKGSFSTLEIQRTEQGDSAMYLCASSLVTGNAEAFFGQGTRLTVV.

This clonotype was seen more than once but under ten times. The chain carries TRBV7-2 and TRBJ2-7, with unresolved D. The CDR3 consists of 15 residues. Germline lookup yields CDR1 SGHTA and CDR2 FQGNSA. Between the trimmed V and J ends, which lost 0 bases and 2 bases, there was a span of 11 bases. CDR3: CASSLAATETYEQYF. CDR3 DNA: TGTGCCAGCAGCTTAGCAGCGACCGAGACCTACGAGCAGTACTTC.